A single sample gave rise to the 23 T cell receptor beta chains below, sequenced in a study of T cell clusters in autoimmune cytopenias. Multiplex touch-down PCR amplified TRB using TRB-A and TRB-B pools in one tube. TCRdb reprocessed the multiplex PCR reads, keeping one entry per CDR3 protein, no DNA. The table lists around 5,400 distinct CDR3 sequences. Each sample's input was roughly 250 ng genomic DNA, roughly 40,000 genome equivalents. The same sample was also used in a study of T cell repertoires in aging, cancer and after chemotherapy.

What was sequenced was peripheral blood. These receptors were obtained from a human donor in good health.

V usage is TRBV13 and J usage is TRBJ1-6; TCRdb returns TRBD1, unconfirmable since there is no DNA. From germline, CDR1 is PRHDT and CDR2 FYEKMQ (reference sequence). The CDR3 is 16 residues long. Here the CDR3 reads CASSTTGLTFNSPLHF.

This clonotype is classed as medium-sized by frequency. This chain joins TRBV5-6 and TRBJ1-6; absent DNA, TCRdb's TRBD1 call cannot be checked. Germline V CDR1 and CDR2: SGHDT, YYEEEE. This CDR3 has 16 residues. CDR3: CASSLYSGTANSPLHF.

The V gene is TRBV6-4, the J gene TRBJ1-6; TCRdb's assignment of TRBD1 cannot be checked, as there is no DNA. The CDR3 runs 15 residues. The V gene's germline CDR1 is MRHNA and CDR2 SNTAGT. This CDR3 is CASSVVRGYNSPLHF.

Judged by frequency, this clonotype is medium-sized. This chain connects TRBV6-5 to TRBJ2-3; TCRdb outputs TRBD2, but without DNA this stays unchecked. The CDR3 consists of 14 residues. The V gene's germline CDR1 is MNHEY and CDR2 SVGAGI. The CDR3 sequence: CASSLGLAGDTQYF.

J is TRBJ2-1 and V is TRBV20-1. The germline V gene has CDR1 DFQATT and CDR2 SNEGSKA (reference sequence). The CDR3 has 14 amino acids. CDR3 loop: CSAKHPDEYNEQFF.

This rearrangement joins TRBV27 to TRBJ2-3; lacking DNA, the TRBD1 call made by TCRdb goes unchecked. The length of the CDR3 is 15 residues. Germline CDR1 and CDR2: MNHEY and SMNVEV (reference sequence). The CDR3 loop reads CASSRLAGGSDTQYF.

By frequency, this clonotype registers medium-sized. The chain carries TRBV29-1 and TRBJ2-1; the TCRdb call, TRBD1, lacks DNA for checking. This CDR3 is 14 amino acids long. Germline-derived CDR1 and CDR2 are SQVTM and ANQGSEA. The CDR3 loop reads CSATGQGSYNEQFF.

Frequency places this clonotype as medium-sized. The chain joins TRBV6-1 to TRBJ2-2; as DNA is missing, the TRBD2 call by TCRdb cannot be tested. CDR3 length: 16 residues. Germline V gene lookup returns CDR1 MNHNS and CDR2 SASEGT. CDR3 amino acids: CASSETDGLDTGELFF.

This chain connects TRBV20-1 to TRBJ2-7; TCRdb selects TRBD2, and the lack of DNA leaves this call unchecked. Germline CDR1 DFQATT, CDR2 SNEGSKA (reference sequence). CDR3 length: 15 amino acids. This chain's CDR3 is CSARSERGGNYEQYF.

The CDR3 region is CSARPPLGGGYTF. V usage is TRBV20-1 and J usage is TRBJ1-2; there is no DNA to check the TCRdb D call of TRBD1. CDR1 DFQATT and CDR2 SNEGSKA come from the germline V gene (reference sequence). The CDR3 covers 13 residues.

This clonotype ranks as medium-sized in terms of frequency. The J gene is TRBJ2-6, the V gene TRBV18. Germline values: CDR1 KGHSH, CDR2 LQKENI. This CDR3 comprises 17 residues. CDR3 in amino acids: CASSPYTGSSGANVLTF. Using reference TRBV18 and TRBJ2-6 for the parts outside the CDR3, the full variable domain is NAGVMQNPRHLVRRRGQEARLRCSPMKGHSHVYWYRQLPEEGLKFMVYLQKENIIDESGMPKERFSAEFPKEGPSILRIQQVVRGDSAAYFCASSPYTGSSGANVLTFGAGSRLTVL.

V gene TRBV4-3 combines with J gene TRBJ2-3; TCRdb selects TRBD2, and the lack of DNA leaves this call unchecked. The CDR3 consists of 14 residues. Germline V gene data show CDR1 as LGHNA and CDR2 as YSLEER. CDR3 residues: CASSQGEFLDTQYF.

Measured by frequency, this clonotype is medium-sized (0.01 to 0.1%). CDR3 sequence: CASSLGRGTGLSGANVLTF. The genes are TRBV7-2 and TRBJ2-6; TCRdb's D call of TRBD1 is untestable without DNA. This CDR3 has 19 amino acids. Per germline, CDR1 SGHTA and CDR2 FQGNSA.

The chain recombines TRBV5-1 with TRBJ2-7; TCRdb's D call of TRBD2 is untestable without DNA. The CDR3 has 14 amino acids. Per germline, CDR1 SGHRS and CDR2 YFSETQ. The CDR3: CASSLGAGLDEQYF.

Frequency places this clonotype as medium-sized (0.01 to 0.1%). The chain employs TRBV6-1 and TRBJ2-2; TCRdb outputs TRBD1, but without DNA this stays unchecked. This CDR3 contains 13 residues. Germline loops: CDR1 MNHNS, CDR2 SASEGT. The CDR3 region is CASSETGTGELFF.

This chain uses TRBV20-1 with TRBJ2-1; TCRdb reports TRBD1, a call that lacks DNA to check it against. This CDR3 contains 13 residues. CDR1 and CDR2 from the germline V gene are DFQATT and SNEGSKA (reference sequence). The CDR3 sequence is CSARDVGRNEQFF.

This clonotype ranks as medium-sized in terms of frequency. The chain couples TRBV24-1 to TRBJ1-4; with no DNA, the TCRdb D assignment of TRBD1 cannot be verified. Germline CDR1 KGHDR, CDR2 SFDVKD. This CDR3 contains 17 residues. The chain's CDR3 is CATSAPSPGQGDRKLFF.

This chain uses TRBV11-2 with TRBJ2-1; TCRdb's assignment of TRBD2 cannot be checked, as there is no DNA. Germline V gives CDR1 SGHAT, CDR2 FQNNGV. The CDR3 extends over 14 amino acids. The CDR3: CASTSTAGDNEQFF.

The gene calls are TRBV11-1 and TRBJ1-5. In germline, CDR1 is SGHAT, CDR2 FQDESV (reference sequence). The CDR3 covers 13 residues. This chain's CDR3 is CASSFDGNQPQHF.

This clonotype is medium-sized (0.01 to 0.1%) by frequency. The chain employs TRBV12-3 or TRBV12-4 and TRBJ1-6; TCRdb's D gene call, TRBD1, goes unchecked for lack of DNA. The CDR3 has 15 residues. CDR3 sequence: CASSPRTGGNSPLHF.

The CDR3 is CASSVLGGIGYEQYF. The V gene is TRBV6-4, the J gene TRBJ2-7; the D call of TRBD1 rests on TCRdb alone, since no DNA is present to check it. Germline V gene lookup returns CDR1 MRHNA and CDR2 SNTAGT. The CDR3 extends over 15 amino acids.

The V and J genes are TRBV5-1 and TRBJ2-1. In germline, CDR1 is SGHRS, CDR2 YFSETQ. CDR3 size: 14 residues. The CDR3 protein is CASGSGSSYNEQFF.

V gene TRBV5-4 combines with J gene TRBJ1-4; TCRdb outputs TRBD1, but without DNA this stays unchecked. The germline CDR1 and CDR2 sequences are SGHNT and YYREEE (reference sequence). The CDR3 totals 13 residues. This CDR3 is CASSRTGLEKLFF.